The clone carrying this TCR beta chain has just a few counts. This CDR3 contains 16 residues. Germline V lookup: CDR1 SGHNT, CDR2 YYREEE (reference sequence). V lost 10 bases and J lost 1, with 23 bases in between. The entry originates in a study of T cells in Graves' hyperthyroidism and ophthalmopathy. RNA transcripts were the template for amplifying TCR beta CDR3 regions. Carried out on the TCR CDR3, a first-round RT-PCR used the HTBI primer set. TCRdb ran MiXCR on the multiplex PCR reads and lists one entry per CDR3 protein. The sample consists of about 290,000 distinct CDR3 sequences, about 15% of them appearing once.

The clonotype originates from a young man with Graves' hyperthyroidism. The chain recombines TRBV5-4 with TRBJ1-1; D call uncertain. The specimen sequenced was blood. CDR3 in DNA: TGTGCCGGCAATATTGCAGGACCAACCTCGAACACTGAAGCTTTCTTT. This codes for CAGNIAGPTSNTEAFF.